The source of this T cell receptor beta chain is a study of blood T cells in healthy people across ages. As for the study in general: Template switching retrieved approximately one barcoded beta molecule for each two T cells.

This clonotype was found once. It was with a sample-barcoded 5' primer and a J-beta primer mix that a second PCR of about 6 to 12 cycles was run. MiXCR was run by TCRdb on the 5' RACE reads, yielding one entry per CDR3 protein. In the table there are around 780,000 distinct CDR3 sequences, 20% to 30% of which are singletons. The same sample was also studied in work on T cells of mothers and their children. From that second work: Sample barcodes plus 2-4 random nucleotides came from the M1S primer.

The specimen was blood. The receptor comes from a boy between 10 and 17 years old in good health.

The DNA of the CDR3 is TGTGCCAGCAGCCAAGATGGGGACAGGATGGGGGATACGCAGTATTTT. It yields the protein CASSQDGDRMGDTQYF. The rearrangement uses TRBV3-1 and TRBJ2-3; 8 bases fit TRBD1. Germline trimming cut 0 bases from V and 6 bases from J; bases unmatched to any gene: 8. The CDR3 extends over 16 amino acids. The germline CDR1 and CDR2 sequences are LGHDT and YNNKEL (reference sequence).